The source of this T cell receptor (beta chain) is a study of cytomegalovirus exposure and HLA in healthy donors. Study outcomes and limitations: Among the most significant clusters, several appeared linked to common viral pathogens in a later analysis.

PCR was performed using 60 Vbeta and 13 Jbeta primers. Libraries were prepared by immunoSEQ multiplex PCR; TCRdb keeps only in-frame clonotypes and omits some of them. The sample holds fewer than 250,000 clones; 82% are singletons and the top ten take around 6%. The germline CDR1 and CDR2 sequences are ENHRY and SYGVKD. Trimming removed 1 base at V and 1 base at J, with 8 bases between. The CDR3 has 15 residues. Note on this clone: The antigen remains unidentified.

This clonotype originated in a man aged 35-49 years in good health and CMV-seropositive. The rearrangement uses TRBV10-3 and TRBJ2-1; no firm D call. The sequenced material came from PBMCs. In nucleotides, the CDR3 is TGTGCCATCAGTGAGTGGGCAGTATCCTACAATGAGCAGTTCTTC. It specifies CAISEWAVSYNEQFF.